This record covers a single T cell receptor (beta chain). This entry comes from a study of blood T cell repertoires in COVID-19. Study in general: Spain, Italy and the United States supplied samples that represented acute and convalescent COVID-19.

Study processing details: Reference gene primer amplification gave estimated nucleated cell counts. Some clones are missing from TCRdb's copy, which holds only in-frame ones; the method was immunoSEQ multiplex PCR. The V and J calls and clone size are taken from that table; D and trimming were inferred from the DNA. This repertoire shows hundreds of thousands of clones, around 85% found once; its top ten account for 3.1%. V shed 4 bases and J 0 bases; nucleotides not matched to a gene: 10. Germline CDR1 is SNHLY and CDR2 is FYNNEI. CDR3 length: 17 residues. Enrollees, 18 to 89 years old, lived in some 24 US areas.

The receptor's source is a woman in her forties or fifties in a cohort exposed to, infected with or recovered from COVID-19 (not recorded which). The chain combines TRBV2 with TRBJ2-7, with TRBD1 matching over 9 bases. Sequenced sample: PBMCs or T cells enriched from blood (not recorded which). The CDR3 here is CASSVGTGKRPSYEQYF. In DNA form, the CDR3 reads TGTGCCAGCAGTGTCGGGACAGGGAAACGCCCCTCCTACGAGCAGTACTTC.